One sample yielded the 27 T cell receptor beta chains listed below, sequenced in a study of CD8 T cells in ankylosing spondylitis. TCRdb fed the 5' RACE reads into MiXCR, producing one record per CDR3 protein. The repertoire holds 150,000 to 200,000 distinct CDR3 sequences, with 15% to 20% as singletons. Sequencing input: blood, either unsorted or a sorted T cell fraction (not recorded which). These receptors all stem from a male donor aged 10 to 30 with ankylosing spondylitis or in good health (not recorded which).

This clonotype has at least ten counts. V gene TRBV6-2 or TRBV6-3 combines with J gene TRBJ2-2; TRBD2 is a possible D gene (6 bases). V lost 6 bases and J lost 5, with 16 bases in between. The germline V gene encodes CDR1 MNHEY and CDR2 SVGEGT. The CDR3 has 15 residues. CDR3 protein: CASSYSGPITGELFF. The CDR3 DNA is TGTGCCAGCAGCTATAGCGGACCCATAACCGGGGAGCTGTTTTTT.

This clonotype was detected ten times or more. J is TRBJ1-5 and V is TRBV30; possible D gene TRBD1, 5 bases. CDR1 and CDR2 (germline): GTSNPN, SVGIG (reference sequence). V gave up 0 bases and J gave up 9 bases, with 18 bases separating them. The CDR3 extends over 15 amino acids. CDR3 protein: CAWSVGPGLAGPQHF. The CDR3 DNA follows: TGTGCCTGGAGTGTGGGGCCAGGGTTAGCGGGGCCCCAGCATTTT.

V usage is TRBV7-8 and J usage is TRBJ2-7; D unclear. Trimming took 1 base from V and 7 from J, leaving 14 bases between them. Per the germline V gene, CDR1 is SGHVS and CDR2 is FQNEAQ. The CDR3 spans 14 residues. The CDR3 DNA sequence: TGTGCCAGCAGCTTAGATTCGACCAATCTAGAGCAGTACTTC. Protein product: CASSLDSTNLEQYF. Based on the CDR3 plus reference TRBV7-8 and TRBJ2-7, the full variable domain is GAGVSQSPRYKVAKRGQDVALRCDPISGHVSLFWYQQALGQGPEFLTYFQNEAQLDKSGLPSDRFFAERPEGSVSTLKIQRTQQEDSAVYLCASSLDSTNLEQYFGPGTRLTVT.

This clonotype was found many times. The genes are TRBV7-2 and TRBJ2-4, with D unresolved. Trimming took 5 bases from V and 5 from J, leaving 10 bases between them. The CDR3 sequence is 13 residues long. Germline V gene sequence: CDR1 SGHTA, CDR2 FQGNSA. CDR3 nucleotide sequence: TGTGCCAGCAGCCGAAGAGGCGAAAACATTCAGTACTTC. This gives the protein CASSRRGENIQYF. Drawing the rest from reference TRBV7-2 and TRBJ2-4, the complete variable domain is GAGVSQSPSNKVTEKGKDVELRCDPISGHTALYWYRQSLGQGLEFLIYFQGNSAPDKSGLPSDRFSAERTGGSVSTLTIQRTQQEDSAVYLCASSRRGENIQYFGAGTRLSVL.

In this sample, this clonotype turned up many times. The gene calls are TRBV3-1 and TRBJ2-5, with D tentatively TRBD2 (7 bases). CDR1 LGHDT and CDR2 YNNKEL come from the germline V gene (reference sequence). V lost 1 base and J 6 bases, leaving 18 bases between the germline ends. The CDR3 runs 16 residues. CDR3 coding DNA: TGTGCCAGCAGCCAAGTGGGAGGGGGGTTACGGAAGACCCAGTACTTC. This translates into CASSQVGGGLRKTQYF.

There are many counts of this clonotype. This chain links TRBV20-1 with TRBJ2-6; maybe TRBD2 (5 bases). The V end lost 6 bases, the J end lost 1 base, and 13 bases lay between the germline ends. The CDR3 has 15 residues. Germline V gene data show CDR1 as DFQATT and CDR2 as SNEGSKA (reference sequence). The CDR3 DNA sequence: TGCAGTGCCCCCGCGGGCAATTCTGGGGCCAACGTCCTGACTTTC. Its protein product is CSAPAGNSGANVLTF.

In DNA, the CDR3 is TGCAGCGTTGTCCCGGGACAGGCCTCCTACGAGCAGTACTTC. Translation: CSVVPGQASYEQYF. The rearrangement joins TRBV29-1 to TRBJ2-7; TRBD1 aligns across 8 bases. From germline, CDR1 is SQVTM and CDR2 ANQGSEA. This CDR3 region has 14 residues. The junction had 5 bases not matched to a gene; V was cut back by 4 bases and J by 0 bases.

The sample holds many counts of this clonotype. The chain uses TRBV10-2 and TRBJ2-5; the match to TRBD1 covers 7 bases. V trimming: 8 bases; J trimming: 1 base; junction bases outside the gene matches: 4. This CDR3 has 13 amino acids. Germline assignment: CDR1 WSHSY and CDR2 SAAADI. CDR3 protein: CASVGQAQETQYF. CDR3 sequence (DNA): TGCGCCAGCGTTGGACAGGCCCAAGAGACCCAGTACTTC.

This clonotype occurred many times. V is TRBV6-1 and J is TRBJ1-4, with 8 bases lining up with TRBD1. CDR1 and CDR2 from the germline V gene are MNHNS and SASEGT. J gave up 6 bases and V 3 bases, and 3 bases lay outside the gene matches. This CDR3 spans 14 amino acids. CDR3 region: CASSDPGQDEKLFF. The DNA for the CDR3 is TGTGCCAGCAGTGATCCGGGACAGGATGAAAAACTGTTTTTT.

This clonotype was picked up many times. The chain couples TRBV20-1 to TRBJ1-2, with no clear D. Between the trimmed V and J ends, which lost 3 bases and 6 bases, there was a span of 2 bases. Looked up from germline, CDR1 is DFQATT and CDR2 is SNEGSKA (reference sequence). The CDR3 length is 9 residues. CDR3 residues: CSARNGYTF. The CDR3 region has the DNA TGCAGTGCTAGGAATGGCTACACCTTC.

This clonotype occurred a few times. The rearrangement uses TRBV9 and TRBJ2-5, with TRBD1 identical over 8 bases. This CDR3 has 16 residues. The V gene end was trimmed by 0 bases and the J gene end by 5 bases; junction bases not matched to a gene: 9. Germline CDR1 SGDLS, CDR2 YYNGEE. In DNA form, the CDR3 reads TGTGCCAGCAGCGTAGCGGCAGGGGGCTCAGGGGAGACCCAGTACTTC. Translated: CASSVAAGGSGETQYF.

This clonotype was counted at least ten times. The chain has TRBV5-1 and TRBJ2-2; D uncertain. CDR1 and CDR2 from the germline V gene are SGHRS and YFSETQ. There are 12 residues in the CDR3. The V and J ends lost 5 bases and 3 bases respectively, with 5 bases between them. CDR3 in DNA: TGCGCCAGCAGTCGAGACACCGGGGAGCTGTTTTTT. This gives the protein CASSRDTGELFF. Full variable domain (rest looked up from reference TRBV5-1 and TRBJ2-2): KAGVTQTPRYLIKTRGQQVTLSCSPISGHRSVSWYQQTPGQGLQFLFEYFSETQRNKGNFPGRFSGRQFSNSRSEMNVSTLELGDSALYLCASSRDTGELFFGEGSRLTVL.

The genes are TRBV12-3 or TRBV12-4 and TRBJ2-5; perhaps D is TRBD1 or TRBD2 (6 bases each). The V end lost 6 bases, the J end lost 2 bases, and 16 bases lay between the germline ends. This CDR3 is 15 amino acids long. CDR3 sequence reads: CASRPGGSPQETQYF. CDR3 nucleotide sequence: TGTGCCAGCAGGCCCGGGGGCAGCCCTCAAGAGACCCAGTACTTC.

This clonotype was recorded at least ten times. V and J are TRBV29-1 and TRBJ2-1, with a possible D match to TRBD1 (6 bases). The length of the CDR3 is 14 residues. Trimming shortened V by 8 bases and J by 1 base, and 15 bases separated the two germline ends. Per the germline V gene, CDR1 is SQVTM and CDR2 is ANQGSEA. The CDR3 DNA follows: TGCAGCTTCTCCGGACAGCCATCCTACAATGAGCAGTTCTTC. This translates into CSFSGQPSYNEQFF.

This clonotype has a count of ten or more. In nucleotides, the CDR3 is TGCAGTGCTACCTACCCAACGGACAAAAAAAACATTCAGTACTTC. It encodes CSATYPTDKKNIQYF. This chain connects TRBV20-1 to TRBJ2-4, with a weak D call TRBD1 (5 bases). Trimming pared 4 bases from V and 4 bases from J, leaving 17 bases between. Germline assignment: CDR1 DFQATT and CDR2 SNEGSKA (reference sequence). This CDR3 has 15 amino acids.

In this sample, this clonotype turned up many times. The chain joins TRBV5-1 to TRBJ2-1; D may be TRBD2 (6 bases). Trimming cost V 7 bases and J 1 base, with 18 bases left between them. Per the germline V gene, CDR1 is SGHRS and CDR2 is YFSETQ. The length of the CDR3 is 16 residues. The CDR3 region has the DNA TGCGCCAGCTACAAATCTGGCGGAGGGTCCTACAATGAGCAGTTCTTC. It is translated as CASYKSGGGSYNEQFF.

This clonotype turned up a few times. This chain uses TRBV11-2 with TRBJ2-1, with D perhaps TRBD1 (5 bases). The CDR3 has 19 amino acids. Trimming shortened V by 4 bases and J by 4 bases, and 26 bases separated the two germline ends. Germline loops: CDR1 SGHAT, CDR2 FQNNGV. The CDR3 protein is CASSSRGPMGSRGYNEQFF. As DNA, the CDR3 is TGTGCCAGCAGCTCTAGGGGCCCAATGGGCAGCCGTGGGTACAATGAGCAGTTCTTC.

This clonotype was counted ten times or more. The chain employs TRBV2 and TRBJ2-3; a weak D match, TRBD1 (5 bases). Germline V gene data show CDR1 as SNHLY and CDR2 as FYNNEI. The V gene lost 7 bases and the J gene lost 0 bases, with 11 bases spanning the gap. The CDR3 loop spans 14 amino acids. The CDR3 protein is CASMTDRSTDTQYF. CDR3 nucleotide sequence: TGTGCCAGCATGACAGACCGTAGCACAGATACGCAGTATTTT.

The J gene is TRBJ1-1, the V gene TRBV6-6; D is unclear. The V gene lost 5 bases and the J gene lost 4 bases, with 14 bases spanning the gap. This CDR3 region has 14 residues. Germline CDR1 reads MNHNY; CDR2 reads SVGAGI (reference sequence). The chain's CDR3 is CASSPWVGSTEAFF. The CDR3 region has the DNA TGTGCCAGCAGTCCTTGGGTCGGGAGCACTGAAGCTTTCTTT.

The chain combines TRBV5-1 with TRBJ1-4; maybe TRBD1 (5 bases). The germline gives CDR1 SGHRS, CDR2 YFSETQ. The CDR3 extends over 15 amino acids. V gave up 3 bases and J gave up 11 bases, with 20 bases separating them. The chain's CDR3 is CASSSGDPSSGKLFF. For the CDR3, the DNA is TGCGCCAGCAGCTCTGGGGACCCCTCCTCCGGGAAACTGTTTTTT.

The chain is built from TRBV19 and TRBJ2-5, with no clear D. The CDR3 length is 15 residues. V lost 6 bases and J lost 2, with 16 bases in between. From germline, CDR1 is LNHDA and CDR2 SQIVND (reference sequence). The CDR3 spells CASSSIRAFQETQYF. CDR3 DNA sequence: TGTGCCAGTAGCTCCATTAGGGCCTTTCAAGAGACCCAGTACTTC.

In this sample, this clonotype turned up many times. The genes are TRBV7-9 and TRBJ2-1; 9 bases match TRBD2. This CDR3 contains 15 residues. Germline CDR1 is SEHNR and CDR2 is FQNEAQ (reference sequence). V was pared by 3 bases and J by 10 bases, with 10 bases of the junction left unmatched. CDR3 DNA: TGTGCCAGCAGCTTGGAACTAGCGGGCCGGGGGGAGCAGTTCTTC. This gives the protein CASSLELAGRGEQFF. Variable domain in full (rest from reference TRBV7-9 and TRBJ2-1): DTGVSQNPRHKITKRGQNVTFRCDPISEHNRLYWYRQTLGQGPEFLTYFQNEAQLEKSRLLSDRFSAERPKGSFSTLEIQRTEQGDSAMYLCASSLELAGRGEQFFGPGTRLTVL.

This clonotype was observed at least ten times. This sequence joins TRBV6-5 and TRBJ2-1; D gene unclear. Trimming left V 0 bases short and J 6 bases short, with 21 bases between. Germline V gene data show CDR1 as MNHEY and CDR2 as SVGAGI. The CDR3 has 18 residues. In DNA form, the CDR3 reads TGTGCCAGCAGTTACTCGAGACCCGCGCTATCAGCCTCCAATGAGCAGTTCTTC. Amino acid sequence: CASSYSRPALSASNEQFF.

V and J are TRBV18 and TRBJ1-5; tentative D call: TRBD1 (5 bases). The CDR3 is 13 residues long. Germline V lookup: CDR1 KGHSH, CDR2 LQKENI. V was cut by 8 bases and J by 0 bases, with 8 bases left in between. CDR3 sequence: CASGGFSNQPQHF. Written as DNA, the CDR3 is TGTGCCAGCGGGGGGTTTAGCAATCAGCCCCAGCATTTT.

The rearrangement joins TRBV12-3 or TRBV12-4 to TRBJ2-2; 10 bases fit TRBD2. The CDR3 extends over 17 amino acids. The J segment lost 3 bases and the V segment lost 5 bases, leaving 9 bases of the junction unmatched. This chain's CDR3 is CASSPGQAGGDTGELFF. CDR3 nucleotides: TGTGCCAGCAGTCCCGGACAAGCGGGAGGGGACACCGGGGAGCTGTTTTTT.

This clonotype has at least ten counts. The chain is built from TRBV7-3 and TRBJ2-2; TRBD2 matches at 13 bases. Unmatched junction bases numbered 5, after V lost 5 bases and J lost 5 bases. The CDR3 runs to 16 residues. Germline CDR1 and CDR2: SGHTA and FQGTGA. The CDR3 sequence is CASSIGTSGTTGELFF. CDR3 bases: TGTGCCAGCAGCATAGGGACTAGCGGGACAACCGGGGAGCTGTTTTTT.

This clonotype has a handful of counts. The gene calls are TRBV19 and TRBJ1-5; D unclear. V lost 4 bases and J 5 bases, leaving 12 bases between the germline ends. Germline values: CDR1 LNHDA, CDR2 SQIVND (reference sequence). The CDR3 length is 14 residues. Here the CDR3 DNA reads TGTGCCAGTAGTACTCGGGCGTGGGATCAGCCCCAGCATTTT. Its protein product is CASSTRAWDQPQHF.